Below, 22 T cell receptor beta chains from the same sample are listed, as sequenced in a study of shared clonotypes between healthy human individuals. Some clones are missing from TCRdb's copy, which holds only in-frame ones; the method was immunoSEQ multiplex PCR. The repertoire holds 2 million to 3 million clones, with more than 85% as singletons. The sample consisted of naive CD4+ T cells from PBMCs. Documented subset: CD45RA+ positively selected. The receptor set was obtained from a man younger than 35 in good health. Some clones in this sample may be carry-over from other donors' samples.

The V call is TRBV18, the J call TRBJ1-6; a weak D match, TRBD1 (5 bases). The germline gives CDR1 KGHSH, CDR2 LQKENI. This CDR3 comprises 15 residues. The germline V and J ends were trimmed by 3 bases and 8 bases, with 14 bases remaining between them. CDR3 sequence (DNA): TGTGCCAGCTCACCCGGGGGGGACGGACATTCACCCCTCCACTTT. It specifies CASSPGGDGHSPLHF.

In nucleotides, the CDR3 is TGTGCCAGTAGCGGAGCTACCTACGAGCAGTACTTC. The encoded protein is CASSGATYEQYF. The gene calls are TRBV6-6 and TRBJ2-7; tentatively, D is TRBD2 (6 bases). Germline CDR1 MNHNY, CDR2 SVGAGI (reference sequence). The CDR3 contains 12 residues. The V gene lost 9 bases and the J gene lost 2 bases, with 11 bases spanning the gap.

V and J are TRBV7-9 and TRBJ2-7, with 11 bases aligning to TRBD2. V lost 1 base and J lost 3; bases outside the gene matches: 2. Germline CDR1 is SEHNR and CDR2 is FQNEAQ (reference sequence). The CDR3 is 15 residues long. The CDR3 region is CASSLGTSGRYEQYF. CDR3 DNA: TGTGCCAGCAGCTTAGGGACTAGCGGGCGCTACGAGCAGTACTTC.

The V call is TRBV5-1, the J call TRBJ2-1; D not certain. Germline V gives CDR1 SGHRS, CDR2 YFSETQ. The CDR3 runs 14 residues. The V end lost 2 bases, the J end lost 6 bases, and 12 bases lay between the germline ends. The CDR3 bases are TGCGCCAGCAGCTTTTCCGGTCCACCCAATGAGCAGTTCTTC. Translating it yields CASSFSGPPNEQFF.

This clone has just one count. The chain joins TRBV7-2 to TRBJ1-1; TRBD1 agrees at 8 bases. CDR1 is SGHTA and CDR2 is FQGNSA in the germline V gene. The V gene end was trimmed by 8 bases and the J gene end by 10 bases; junction bases not matched to a gene: 6. The CDR3 contains 11 residues. In nucleotides, the CDR3 is TGTGCCAGCGGACAGGGCCCGGGAGCTTTCTTT. Its protein product is CASGQGPGAFF.

The chain carries TRBV19 and TRBJ1-3; 11 bases are shared with TRBD1. Germline-derived CDR1 and CDR2 are LNHDA and SQIVND (reference sequence). The CDR3 runs 17 residues. Trimming cost V 8 bases and J 2 bases; bases outside gene matches: 11. The CDR3 DNA is TGTGCCAGTCTCGGACAGGGGGCGCGACGGCCTGGAAACACCATATATTTT. This encodes CASLGQGARRPGNTIYF.

The V call is TRBV10-3, the J call TRBJ1-1; 9 nucleotides line up with TRBD1. Germline assignment: CDR1 ENHRY and CDR2 SYGVKD. Trimming cost V 4 bases and J 4 bases; bases outside gene matches: 4. CDR3 size: 14 residues. The CDR3 DNA follows: TGTGCCATCAGTGGGGGACAGGGAGGCACTGAAGCTTTCTTT. Amino acid sequence: CAISGGQGGTEAFF.

The chain has TRBV7-3 and TRBJ2-7; TRBD1 aligns across 8 bases. This CDR3 spans 15 amino acids. Per the germline V gene, CDR1 is SGHTA and CDR2 is FQGTGA. The V segment lost 5 bases and the J segment 5 bases; nucleotides outside the gene matches: 11. The CDR3 sequence: CASSPGAGGIHEQYF. The CDR3 nucleotides are TGTGCCAGCAGCCCCGGGGCAGGGGGCATCCACGAGCAGTACTTC.

This clone was detected only once. The CDR3 bases are TGTGCCAGCAGCCCTGGCGCAGGCTCCTACAATGAGCAGTTCTTC. Protein: CASSPGAGSYNEQFF. The genes are TRBV11-1 and TRBJ2-1; D is ambiguous. The V gene's germline CDR1 is SGHAT and CDR2 FQDESV (reference sequence). Trimming removed 5 bases from V and 0 bases from J, with 11 bases in between. The CDR3 runs to 15 residues.

The chain combines TRBV15 with TRBJ1-1; 8 bases line up with TRBD1. The CDR3 consists of 15 residues. J was trimmed by 5 bases and V by 2 bases; bases with no gene match: 7. Germline V CDR1 and CDR2: LNHNV, YYDKDF (reference sequence). Here the CDR3 reads CATSRFGQGGTEAFF. The CDR3 coding sequence is TGTGCCACCAGCAGATTCGGACAGGGAGGGACTGAAGCTTTCTTT.

The chain has TRBV27 and TRBJ1-2; 10 nucleotides match TRBD1. The CDR3 length is 15 residues. Germline trimming cut 5 bases from V and 5 bases from J; bases unmatched to any gene: 8. CDR1 and CDR2 (germline): MNHEY, SMNVEV (reference sequence). This CDR3 is CASSPRTGGGYGYTF. CDR3 sequence (DNA): TGTGCCAGCAGTCCCAGGACAGGGGGGGGATATGGCTACACCTTC.

The J gene is TRBJ2-4, the V gene TRBV2; D uncertain. Germline CDR1 SNHLY, CDR2 FYNNEI. Trimming left V 3 bases short and J 0 bases short, with 12 bases between. The CDR3 runs to 16 residues. The CDR3 DNA sequence: TGTGCCAGCAGTGAGAGTCCGAGACTAGCCAAAAACATTCAGTACTTC. Its translation: CASSESPRLAKNIQYF. The full variable domain, rest sourced from reference TRBV2 and TRBJ2-4, is EPEVTQTPSHQVTQMGQEVILRCVPISNHLYFYWYRQILGQKVEFLVSFYNNEISEKSEIFDDQFSVERPDGSNFTLKIRSTKLEDSAMYFCASSESPRLAKNIQYFGAGTRLSVL.

This clone has a single count. J is TRBJ1-1 and V is TRBV6-6; D is unresolved. From germline, CDR1 is MNHNY and CDR2 SVGAGI (reference sequence). The CDR3 is 13 residues long. V was pared by 4 bases and J by 1 base, with 7 bases between. In DNA, the CDR3 is TGTGCCAGCAGTTTAGGACCGAACACTGAAGCTTTCTTT. Its protein product is CASSLGPNTEAFF.

This clone came up once. The DNA of the CDR3 is TGTGCCAGCAGTTTAAGTCAGTCACCCCTCCACTTT. Residues: CASSLSQSPLHF. The chain recombines TRBV28 with TRBJ1-6; D not resolved. The CDR3 covers 12 residues. Germline V lookup: CDR1 MDHEN, CDR2 SYDVKM. The V and J ends lost 2 bases and 10 bases respectively, with 6 bases between them.

The CDR3: CASSRQDRAGTFF. The CDR3 DNA reads TGTGCCAGCAGTCGTCAAGACAGGGCGGGAACTTTCTTT. The rearrangement uses TRBV2 and TRBJ1-1, with 7 bases matching TRBD1. J gave up 12 bases and V 5 bases, and 12 bases lay outside the gene matches. CDR1 SNHLY and CDR2 FYNNEI come from the germline V gene. This CDR3 spans 13 amino acids.

This chain links TRBV30 with TRBJ2-7; the D gene is possibly TRBD2 (5 bases). Germline CDR1 is GTSNPN and CDR2 is SVGIG (reference sequence). V lost 8 bases and J lost 6, with 14 bases in between. CDR3 length: 11 amino acids. CDR3 bases: TGTGCCGTTTCTATGAGGGCCGAGCAGTACTTC. Protein product: CAVSMRAEQYF.

V gene TRBV5-4 combines with J gene TRBJ2-1; 7 nucleotides line up with TRBD2. There are 15 residues in the CDR3. CDR1 is SGHNT, CDR2 YYREEE, per germline (reference sequence). The V segment lost 6 bases and the J segment 2 bases; nucleotides outside the gene matches: 8. The CDR3 nucleotides are TGTGCCAGCACCGGGGCGGGAGCTACCTACAATGAGCAGTTCTTC. It specifies CASTGAGATYNEQFF.

The chain recombines TRBV10-3 with TRBJ1-5, with unresolved D. V dropped 2 bases and J dropped 11 bases, with 13 bases sitting between them. The germline gives CDR1 ENHRY, CDR2 SYGVKD. This CDR3 has 13 residues. The CDR3 loop is CAISERQGMAQHF. DNA of the CDR3: TGTGCCATCAGTGAGCGCCAAGGGATGGCCCAGCATTTT.

The V gene is TRBV5-1, the J gene TRBJ1-1; no reliable D call. This CDR3 has 12 amino acids. Trimming left V 3 bases short and J 5 bases short, with 8 bases between. CDR1 SGHRS and CDR2 YFSETQ come from the germline V gene. This CDR3 reads CASSSGKTEAFF. The CDR3 region has the DNA TGCGCCAGCAGCTCGGGGAAGACTGAAGCTTTCTTT.

This chain uses TRBV7-8 with TRBJ2-3, with 12 bases aligning to TRBD2. Germline CDR1 and CDR2: SGHVS and FQNEAQ. J lost 2 bases, V lost 4 bases, and 10 bases had no gene match. The CDR3 length is 18 residues. In DNA form, the CDR3 reads TGTGCCAGCAGCTCTTCATCCGGACTAGCGGGGCTCACAGATACGCAGTATTTT. Its translation: CASSSSSGLAGLTDTQYF. Based on the CDR3 plus reference TRBV7-8 and TRBJ2-3, the full variable domain is GAGVSQSPRYKVAKRGQDVALRCDPISGHVSLFWYQQALGQGPEFLTYFQNEAQLDKSGLPSDRFFAERPEGSVSTLKIQRTQQEDSAVYLCASSSSSGLAGLTDTQYFGPGTRLTVL.

The chain is built from TRBV2 and TRBJ2-6; TRBD1 is a possible D gene (5 bases). V shed 5 bases and J shed 3 bases, with 14 bases lying between them. Germline CDR1 SNHLY, CDR2 FYNNEI. The CDR3 loop spans 16 amino acids. The CDR3: CASSPEVGVGANVLTF. The CDR3 region has the DNA TGTGCCAGCAGTCCCGAAGTAGGGGTTGGGGCCAACGTCCTGACTTTC.

CDR3 residues: CASGTPGREGYTF. The CDR3, as DNA: TGCGCCAGCGGGACCCCGGGACGCGAGGGCTACACCTTC. This chain links TRBV23-1 with TRBJ1-2; D may be TRBD1 (5 bases). TRBV23-1 is assigned to the ORF class and has an uncertain function. The V and J ends lost 8 bases and 8 bases respectively, with 18 bases between them. The CDR3 runs 13 residues.